Given below is one T cell receptor beta chain in context. Its target is unknown. This entry belongs to a study of T cell responses to AZD1222 COVID-19 vaccine. Study-wide context: Recipients boosted at about 4 weeks or about 12 weeks are pooled. Study results and limitations: Donors skewed white British and female; clonal diversity was possibly underestimated. At 160-218 and 743-854, vaccine-associated CD4 TCRs were dominant, and they spanned spike.

The method was immunoSEQ multiplex PCR; TCRdb's version includes in-frame clones alone and lacks a portion of them. The repertoire consists of 120,000 to 150,000 clones, with 90% to 95% occurring once and the leading ten covering under 2%. J gave up 4 bases and V 7 bases, and 7 bases lay outside the gene matches. The CDR3 has 15 residues. CDR1 and CDR2 (germline): MNHNY, SVGAGI (reference sequence). The V and J genes are TRBV6-6 and TRBJ2-7; 13 nucleotides agree with TRBD2. The sequencing here drew on peripheral blood, taken on day 0 of AZD1222 vaccination. This TCR was sampled from an adult in good health. The CDR3 protein is CASKAGLAGNYEQYF. CDR3 DNA: TGTGCCAGCAAAGCGGGACTAGCGGGGAATTACGAGCAGTACTTC.